This T cell receptor (beta chain) was captured in a study of blood T cell repertoires in COVID-19 (TCRdb year 2020). A note on the overall study: Samples from collaborators originated in the United States, Italy and Spain and spanned both the acute and convalescent phases of COVID-19. The dataset comprised deeply sampled blood TCRbeta repertoires from subjects exposed to, actively infected with, or recovered from COVID-19. Samples came from the ongoing ImmuneRACE study (first 160 participants) plus 1,254 subjects from 6 global collaborators. A freely available public database, intended as a resource for researchers studying the immune response to SARS-CoV-2, is where the repertoires were released. The sample metadata nearly always contained a de-identified subject ID, COVID-19 status, age in years and sex. The material from the prospective study consisted of cDNA or gDNA derived from T cells, B-cell-depleted T cells, or PBMCs. HLA class I and class II types, where available, came from metadata supplied by the sample provider rather than from assay-based typing.

Overall study outcomes, separate from this receptor: Clinical and demographic metadata were provided uncurated, with the amount varying by source and participant.

TCRbeta CDR3 regions were amplified from genomic DNA using the immunoSEQ Assay, a bias-controlled multiplex PCR. In the paper's pipeline: Within the assay, amplification of reference gene primers was used to estimate how many nucleated cells each sample contained. Sequence reads were collapsed and filtered to measure the absolute abundance of every unique TCRbeta CDR3 rearrangement. For each sample, productive Simpson clonality was calculated by taking the square root of Simpson's diversity index across productive rearrangements. This is the immuneACCESS table as TCRdb keeps it, with only in-frame sequences that have V and J called. A part of the clones is gone; compared with another copy, unresolved V genes explain less than half, and the rest is unexplained. V and J calls and clone size are copied from that table; D and trimming were computed from the DNA. The sample profile shows some 350,000 clones; around 89% of them were found once. 6% to 7.5% of the sample rests with the top ten.

Whole blood was collected in K2EDTA tubes by collaborating institutions according to the institutions' own protocols. Collaborator samples were shipped for TCRbeta analysis as frozen whole blood, isolated PBMCs, or DNA extracted from either sample type. As concerns this clone: Its antigen is currently not known. The sample holds no much larger clone one base away, and base qualities are not on file.

The clonotype originates from a man in his late teens or twenties with active or convalescent COVID-19. The specimen sequenced was peripheral blood.

The nucleotides read TGTGCCAGCAGGTCAACCGACAGGATGAACACTGAAGCTTTCTTT. Its translation reads: CASRSTDRMNTEAFF. The chain joins TRBV7-3 to TRBJ1-1; D gene: possibly TRBD1, on 6 matching bases. V is pared back by 6 bases and J by 0 bases, with 14 bases lying between the germline termini. Its CDR3 holds 15 amino acids, cysteine through phenylalanine. The retained sequence is limited to the CDR3, 45 bases, with the frame set at the first base. The germline V gene sets CDR1 to SGHTA and CDR2 to FQGTGA.